The clone carrying this T cell receptor (beta chain) was counted at least ten times. Its antigen is unidentified. The V end was cut by 7 bases, the J end by 0 bases, with 18 bases between. The V gene's germline CDR1 is SGHTA and CDR2 FQGNSA. This CDR3 spans 16 amino acids. The data were taken from a study of T-cell reconstitution after alpha-beta-depleted transplantation in children. During its preparation, the TCRbeta library received unique molecular identifiers. Each CDR3 protein is one row after TCRdb ran MiXCR on the PCR reads. In the table there are roughly 490,000 distinct CDR3 sequences, about an eighth of which are singletons. Study-wide results and caveats: Once a year had passed after transplant, T-cell counts and diversity came mostly from newly produced T cells.

The sequences come from PBMCs, mostly from graft donor cells, collected 180 days after TCRalphabeta/CD19-depleted stem cell transplant. The V gene is TRBV7-2, the J gene TRBJ2-5, with a tentative D call TRBD2 (6 bases). The sequence came from a female patient aged 2 to 10 who had a stem cell transplant for aplastic anemia, so the T cells may come from the graft donor. The CDR3 region is CASTLGVAGNQETQYF. For the CDR3, the DNA is TGTGCCAGCACCCTAGGGGTGGCGGGAAACCAAGAGACCCAGTACTTC.